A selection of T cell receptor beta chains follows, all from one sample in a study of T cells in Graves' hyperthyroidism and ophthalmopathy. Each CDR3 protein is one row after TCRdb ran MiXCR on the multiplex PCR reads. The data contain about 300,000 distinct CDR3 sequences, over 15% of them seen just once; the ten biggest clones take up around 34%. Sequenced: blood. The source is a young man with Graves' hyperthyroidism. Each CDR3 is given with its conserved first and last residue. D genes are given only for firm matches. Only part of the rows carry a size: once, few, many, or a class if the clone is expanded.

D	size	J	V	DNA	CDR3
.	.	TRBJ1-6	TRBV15	TGTGCCACCAGCAGAGTCGGACAAAGGGTCTATAATTCACCCCTCCACTTT	CATSRVGQRVYNSPLHF
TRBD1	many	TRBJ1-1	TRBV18	TGTGCCAGCTCACCGGGGGACAGCCCCCTCTCTGAAGCTTTCTTT	CASSPGDSPLSEAFF
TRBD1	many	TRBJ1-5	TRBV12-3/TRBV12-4	TGTGCCAGCAGTTTAGCGGGACAGATTAGTAATCAGCCCCAGCATTTT	CASSLAGQISNQPQHF
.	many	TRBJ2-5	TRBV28	TGTGCCAGCAGTACTTTCTGGATGGGGGGAGAGACCCAGTACTTC	CASSTFWMGGETQYF
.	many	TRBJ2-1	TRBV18	TGTGCCAGCTCAGCCGCAGCTGGGGGATACAATGAGCAGTTCTTC	CASSAAAGGYNEQFF
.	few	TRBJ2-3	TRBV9	TGTGCCAGCACCGAAGTAGGGACATACGATACGCAGTATTTT	CASTEVGTYDTQYF
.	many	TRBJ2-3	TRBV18	TGTGCCAGCTCACCACTAAGCACAGATACGCAGTATTTT	CASSPLSTDTQYF
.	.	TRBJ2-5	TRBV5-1	TGCGCCAGCAGCTTGGGACCACAGGATGTACTAGAGGAGACCCAGTACTTC	CASSLGPQDVLEETQYF
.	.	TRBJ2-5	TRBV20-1	TGCAGTGCTAGAGACGGGGACCGGACCCAGTACTTC	CSARDGDRTQYF
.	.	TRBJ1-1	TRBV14	TGTGCCAGCAGCCAAGGGTGGGCGAGCACTGAAGCTTTCTTT	CASSQGWASTEAFF
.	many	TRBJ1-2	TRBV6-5	TGTGCCAGCAGTTACCCGACGGGAAGCATCAGCGGCTACACCTTC	CASSYPTGSISGYTF
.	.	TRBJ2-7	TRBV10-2	TGCGCCAGCAGTGGGAGACAGGCCTCCTACGAGCAGTACTTC	CASSGRQASYEQYF
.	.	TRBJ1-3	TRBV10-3	TGTGCCATCAGTGAGGGTTCTAGGGCCCCAAACACCATATATTTT	CAISEGSRAPNTIYF
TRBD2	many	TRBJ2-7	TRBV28	TGTGCCAGCAGTACCGTGGCGGGAGCTGACGAGCAGTACTTC	CASSTVAGADEQYF
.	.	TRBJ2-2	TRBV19	TGTGCCAGTAGTATTAAGAGCACCGGGGAGCTGTTTTTT	CASSIKSTGELFF
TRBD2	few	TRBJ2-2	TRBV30	TGTGCCTGGAGGCGTTCTCCTGTCATTAGCGGGAGCCAACGCACCGGGGAGCTGTTTTTT	CAWRRSPVISGSQRTGELFF
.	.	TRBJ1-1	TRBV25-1	TGTGTCAGCAGTGACCCTAAGGGTAGGGATGGGGACACTGAAGCTTTCTTT	CVSSDPKGRDGDTEAFF
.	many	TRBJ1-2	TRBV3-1	TGTGCCAGCAGCCACTACAGGGAGGGTAACTATGGCTACACCTTC	CASSHYREGNYGYTF
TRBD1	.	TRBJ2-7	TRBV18	TGTGCCAGCTCAGCAGACCGGGACAGATCCTACGAGCAGTACTTC	CASSADRDRSYEQYF
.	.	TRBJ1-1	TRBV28	TGTGCCAGCAGCCTAACAGGGAGGAAGACTGAAGCTTTCTTT	CASSLTGRKTEAFF
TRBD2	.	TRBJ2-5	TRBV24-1	TGTGCCACCAGCACGGGGGGGATGGGGACCCAGTACTTC	CATSTGGMGTQYF
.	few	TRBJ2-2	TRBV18	TGTGCCAGCTCGCGGTCTGGGGAGCTGTTTTTT	CASSRSGELFF
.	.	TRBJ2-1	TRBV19	TGTGCCAGTAGTTCCGCCCGGGGGAACAGACCCTACGAGCAGTTCTTC	CASSSARGNRPYEQFF
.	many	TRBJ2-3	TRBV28	TGTGCCAGCACAGGTCCCATAGGGGCAGATACGCAGTATTTT	CASTGPIGADTQYF
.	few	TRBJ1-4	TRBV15	TGTGCCACCAGCAGTGGGTCGGACGGCGGTGAAAAACTGTTTTTT	CATSSGSDGGEKLFF
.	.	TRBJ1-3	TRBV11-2	TGTGCCAGCAGCCGTAACGATTTCTCTGGAAACACCATATATTTT	CASSRNDFSGNTIYF
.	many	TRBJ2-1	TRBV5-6	TGTGCCAGCAGTTACAGCTCCTACAATGAGCAGTTCTTC	CASSYSSYNEQFF
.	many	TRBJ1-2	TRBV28	TGTGCCAGCACCCCCCCCCGCGTCGCTGGGGGGGGCTACACCTTC	CASTPPRVAGGGYTF
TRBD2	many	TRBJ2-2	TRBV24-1	TGTGCCACCAGCACTAGCGGGAAAGGCGGGGAGCTGTTTTTT	CATSTSGKGGELFF
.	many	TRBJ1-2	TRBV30	TGTGCCTGTACCGGGACGGTGAACTATGGCTACACCTTC	CACTGTVNYGYTF
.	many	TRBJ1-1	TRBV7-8	TGTGCCAGCAGCTTAGCGCTAGTATCCGAAGGGAAAGCTTTCTTT	CASSLALVSEGKAFF
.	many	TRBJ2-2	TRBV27	TGTGCCAGCAGTTTATCCCTGGGTACCGGGGAGCTGTTTTTT	CASSLSLGTGELFF
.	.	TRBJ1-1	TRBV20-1	TGCAGTGCTAGAGATGAACAGCAGAACACTGAAGCTTTCTTT	CSARDEQQNTEAFF
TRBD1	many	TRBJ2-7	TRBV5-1	TGCGCCAGCAGCGTCCGGGACAGATCCTACGAGCAGTACTTC	CASSVRDRSYEQYF
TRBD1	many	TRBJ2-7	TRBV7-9	TGTGCCAGCAGCGCCGGGACAGGGGCCTACGAGCAGTACTTC	CASSAGTGAYEQYF
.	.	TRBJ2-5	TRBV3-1	TGTGCCAGCAGCTCACATCCGGGGACCGAGGTAGGAGGTCAGTACTTC	CASSSHPGTEVGGQYF
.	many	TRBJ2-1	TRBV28	TGTGCCAGCAGTTTCCGCAGCGGAAGCGTCTACAATGAGCAGTTCTTC	CASSFRSGSVYNEQFF
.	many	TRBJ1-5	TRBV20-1	TGCAGTGCTCGGTCGACAGGCCCTAGGCCCCAGCATTTT	CSARSTGPRPQHF
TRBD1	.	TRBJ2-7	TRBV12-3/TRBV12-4	TGTGCCAGCAGCCCTTTGACAGGGTACGAGCAGTACTTC	CASSPLTGYEQYF
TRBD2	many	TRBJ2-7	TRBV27	TGTGCCAGCAGTTTATCAAGCGGGAGCGTATACGAGCAGTACTTC	CASSLSSGSVYEQYF
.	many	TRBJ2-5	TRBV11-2	TGTGCCAGCAGCCAGGGTCGGGAGACCCAGTACTTC	CASSQGRETQYF
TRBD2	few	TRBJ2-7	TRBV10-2	TGCGCCAGCAGCAGGCAGGGAGGGCACGAGCAGTACTTC	CASSRQGGHEQYF
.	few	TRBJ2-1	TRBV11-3	TGTGCCAGCAGCTTATACACGGGGAAGGGTGAGCAGTTCTTC	CASSLYTGKGEQFF
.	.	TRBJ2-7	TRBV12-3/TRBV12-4	TGTGCCAGCAGTTTAGGGTTCTCCTACGAGCAGTACTTC	CASSLGFSYEQYF